This TCR beta chain was sequenced during a study of response to subunit inactivated influenza vaccine. J was trimmed by 0 bases and V by 2 bases; bases with no gene match: 3. The CDR3 length is 16 residues. TCRdb redid the calling of the RT-PCR reads with MiXCR, one entry per CDR3 protein. This repertoire shows 600,000 to 850,000 distinct CDR3 sequences, about 15% found once; its top ten account for roughly 7.2%. The source is a man aged 45-60 years who received an inactivated influenza vaccine. The sample in question was PBMCs from blood, obtained 14 days before vaccination. The rearrangement links TRBV12-3 or TRBV12-4 to TRBJ2-7; 11 bases are a match to TRBD1. The CDR3 DNA reads TGTGCCAGCAGTTTAATGGGACAGGGGGGCTCCTACGAGCAGTACTTC. As protein: CASSLMGQGGSYEQYF.